The 17 T cell receptor beta chains reported below all come from one sample, sequenced in a study of blood T cell repertoires in COVID-19. This table comes from immunoSEQ multiplex PCR, and its TCRdb copy is limited to in-frame clones, with some not included. This table holds about 39,000 clones, approximately 86% found once. The sequencing sample was made of peripheral blood. The receptors stem from a man aged 35-49 years with active COVID-19.

This CDR3 is CSSPSGTGLDYGYTF. Written as DNA, the CDR3 is TGCAGCTCCCCCTCCGGGACAGGGTTGGACTATGGCTACACCTTC. V usage is TRBV29-1 and J usage is TRBJ1-2; 9 bases agree with TRBD1. The germline V gene encodes CDR1 SQVTM and CDR2 ANQGSEA. The ends lost 8 bases at V and 3 bases at J; junction bases unmatched: 13. The CDR3 sequence is 15 residues long. Based on the CDR3 plus reference TRBV29-1 and TRBJ1-2, the full variable domain is SAVISQKPSRDICQRGTSLTIQCQVDSQVTMMFWYRQQPGQSLTLIATANQGSEATYESGFVIDKFPISRPNLTFSTLTVSNMSPEDSSIYLCSSPSGTGLDYGYTFGSGTRLTVV.

The count of this clone is one. The rearrangement links TRBV19 to TRBJ1-2; 7 nucleotides line up with TRBD1. The ends lost 4 bases at V and 2 bases at J; junction bases unmatched: 4. The CDR3 consists of 14 residues. Per the germline V gene, CDR1 is LNHDA and CDR2 is SQIVND (reference sequence). The CDR3 DNA follows: TGTGCCAGTAGTAGTGGCAGGGGGAACTATGGCTACACCTTC. Protein product: CASSSGRGNYGYTF.

The chain joins TRBV7-3 to TRBJ2-5, with unresolved D. The germline CDR1 and CDR2 sequences are SGHTA and FQGTGA. Trimming cost V 4 bases and J 6 bases, with 15 bases left between them. This CDR3 spans 14 amino acids. The CDR3 here is CASSSGNSPKTQYF. As DNA, the CDR3 is TGTGCCAGCAGCTCCGGTAACTCTCCGAAGACCCAGTACTTC. The complete variable domain, with remaining parts taken from reference TRBV7-3 and TRBJ2-5, reads GAGVSQTPSNKVTEKGKYVELRCDPISGHTALYWYRQSLGQGPEFLIYFQGTGAADDSGLPNDRFFAVRPEGSVSTLKIQRTERGDSAVYLCASSSGNSPKTQYFGPGTRLLVL.

This chain links TRBV30 with TRBJ2-1; 9 bases are shared with TRBD1. This CDR3 contains 13 residues. Germline V CDR1 and CDR2: GTSNPN, SVGIG (reference sequence). The V and J ends lost 4 bases and 8 bases, in that order; junction bases with no gene match: 6. The CDR3 is CAWKQGARDEQFF. CDR3 bases: TGTGCCTGGAAACAGGGGGCAAGGGATGAGCAGTTCTTC.

J is TRBJ1-1 and V is TRBV10-3; D call uncertain. Trimming took 6 bases from V and 1 from J, leaving 12 bases between them. CDR1 is ENHRY, CDR2 SYGVKD, per germline. The CDR3 spans 14 residues. CDR3 region: CAIRDSIGNTEAFF. The CDR3 DNA reads TGTGCCATCAGGGACTCGATTGGGAACACTGAAGCTTTCTTT.

This clone showed up just a few times. This chain joins TRBV19 and TRBJ2-3; TRBD2 aligns across 11 bases. The V and J ends lost 5 bases and 0 bases, in that order; junction bases with no gene match: 10. The germline V gene has CDR1 LNHDA and CDR2 SQIVND (reference sequence). The CDR3 consists of 18 residues. The CDR3 is CASSGGTSGHPSTDTQYF. The DNA of the CDR3 is TGTGCCAGTAGTGGAGGGACTAGCGGCCACCCGAGCACAGATACGCAGTATTTT.

The rearrangement joins TRBV9 to TRBJ2-7; 7 nucleotides agree with TRBD1. The V segment lost 4 bases and the J segment 2 bases; nucleotides outside the gene matches: 6. In germline, CDR1 is SGDLS, CDR2 YYNGEE. The CDR3 consists of 14 residues. CDR3 sequence (DNA): TGTGCCAGCAGCCGTAGGGACAGCGCCTACGAGCAGTACTTC. Protein sequence: CASSRRDSAYEQYF. The variable domain in full, completed from reference TRBV9 and TRBJ2-7, reads DSGVTQTPKHLITATGQRVTLRCSPRSGDLSVYWYQQSLDQGLQFLIQYYNGEERAKGNILERFSAQQFPDLHSELNLSSLELGDSALYFCASSRRDSAYEQYFGPGTRLTVT.

This clone is medium-sized within its sample. This rearrangement joins TRBV6-1 to TRBJ1-1, with D perhaps matching TRBD1 (5 bases). Germline assignment: CDR1 MNHNS and CDR2 SASEGT. V lost 2 bases and J 1 base, leaving 11 bases between the germline ends. CDR3 length: 15 residues. CDR3 nucleotides: TGTGCCAGCAGTGAACCAGGGAGGGGGAACACTGAAGCTTTCTTT. The encoded protein is CASSEPGRGNTEAFF.

This clone was observed once. The genes are TRBV5-1 and TRBJ1-1, with D possibly matching TRBD1 (5 bases). This CDR3 comprises 16 residues. Germline CDR1 and CDR2: SGHRS and YFSETQ. Trimming took 4 bases from V and 3 from J, leaving 19 bases between them. Here the CDR3 DNA reads TGCGCCAGCAGCATGGGACGGATTGGGGCTTACACTGAAGCTTTCTTT. This encodes CASSMGRIGAYTEAFF. Filled out from reference TRBV5-1 and TRBJ1-1, the complete variable domain reads KAGVTQTPRYLIKTRGQQVTLSCSPISGHRSVSWYQQTPGQGLQFLFEYFSETQRNKGNFPGRFSGRQFSNSRSEMNVSTLELGDSALYLCASSMGRIGAYTEAFFGQGTRLTVV.

This chain uses TRBV28 with TRBJ1-4; D unclear. This CDR3 has 14 residues. V lost 6 bases, J lost 0 bases, and 8 bases lay in between. Germline V lookup: CDR1 MDHEN, CDR2 SYDVKM. The CDR3, as DNA: TGTGCCAGCAGCCCCACTGCAACTAATGAAAAACTGTTTTTT. Its protein is CASSPTATNEKLFF.

The gene calls are TRBV24-1 and TRBJ2-1; 10 bases fit TRBD2. This CDR3 has 16 residues. Germline CDR1 is KGHDR and CDR2 is SFDVKD. V lost 0 bases and J lost 7; bases outside the gene matches: 5. The DNA for the CDR3 is TGTGCCACCAGTGATTTGTTGGCTAGCGGGAGTAATGAGCAGTTCTTC. Translation gives CATSDLLASGSNEQFF.

The rearrangement uses TRBV29-1 and TRBJ1-2, with D possibly being TRBD1 (5 bases). V lost 2 bases to trimming and J lost 4 bases, with 8 bases between them. Per germline, CDR1 SQVTM and CDR2 ANQGSEA. This CDR3 has 12 amino acids. The CDR3 sequence: CSVETTVYGYTF. In DNA, the CDR3 is TGCAGCGTTGAAACGACAGTCTATGGCTACACCTTC. The entire variable domain, with the rest obtained from reference TRBV29-1 and TRBJ1-2, is as follows: SAVISQKPSRDICQRGTSLTIQCQVDSQVTMMFWYRQQPGQSLTLIATANQGSEATYESGFVIDKFPISRPNLTFSTLTVSNMSPEDSSIYLCSVETTVYGYTFGSGTRLTVV.

This chain connects TRBV3-1 (or the pseudogene TRBV3-2) to TRBJ2-7; 7 nucleotides align to TRBD1. The V gene's germline CDR1 is LGHDT and CDR2 YNNKEL (reference sequence). CDR3 size: 14 residues. The V and J ends lost 4 bases and 7 bases, in that order; junction bases with no gene match: 10. The CDR3 here is CASSRGQSRREQYF. The CDR3 DNA follows: TGTGCCAGCAGCCGGGGACAGTCAAGAAGGGAGCAGTACTTC.

The V call is TRBV10-2, the J call TRBJ1-2; 10 nucleotides align to TRBD1. The CDR3 runs to 16 residues. J lost 5 bases, V lost 3 bases, and 9 bases had no gene match. In germline, CDR1 is WSHSY, CDR2 SAAADI. CDR3 coding DNA: TGCGCCAGCAGTGAACAGACAGGGGGCGCGAGATATGGCTACACCTTC. It translates to CASSEQTGGARYGYTF.

The CDR3, as DNA: TGTGCCAGCAGTTCCAGGGGTACGGATTCACCCCTCCACTTT. Translation: CASSSRGTDSPLHF. The chain couples TRBV6-5 to TRBJ1-6; tentatively, D is TRBD1 (6 bases). The CDR3 has 14 residues. Per germline, CDR1 MNHEY and CDR2 SVGAGI. The ends were cut back, 4 bases at V and 8 bases at J, with 12 bases in the middle.

This clone has just one count. This sequence joins TRBV6-5 and TRBJ2-4, with 10 bases matching TRBD1. The CDR3 is made up of 15 amino acids. Germline V lookup: CDR1 MNHEY, CDR2 SVGAGI. The J segment lost 8 bases and the V segment lost 4 bases, leaving 8 bases of the junction unmatched. CDR3 coding DNA: TGTGCCAGCAGTTTGACCGGGACAGGGGTGGACATTCAGTACTTC. This gives the protein CASSLTGTGVDIQYF.

The rearrangement joins TRBV10-3 to TRBJ1-1; 8 bases map to TRBD1. CDR1 ENHRY and CDR2 SYGVKD come from the germline V gene. The CDR3 length is 16 residues. V shed 1 base and J 1 base; nucleotides not matched to a gene: 5. CDR3 coding DNA: TGTGCCATCAGTGAGTACCGGACAGGGCCGAACACTGAAGCTTTCTTT. As protein: CAISEYRTGPNTEAFF.